Below are 21 T cell receptor beta chains sequenced from a single sample in a study of early T cells in non-severe SARS-CoV-2 infection. In TCRdb, the 5' RACE reads were re-called with MiXCR into one record per CDR3 protein. The repertoire has about 44,000 distinct CDR3 sequences, around 6.5% of them found once; the top ten carry roughly 20%. The source was whole blood, collected at baseline. The receptors shown here come from an adult who was a healthcare worker with PCR-confirmed SARS-CoV-2 infection or an uninfected control (not recorded which).

This clonotype was recorded at least ten times. V gene TRBV6-6 combines with J gene TRBJ1-2; TRBD1 is a possible D gene (5 bases). V lost 3 bases and J 2 bases, leaving 13 bases between the germline ends. The CDR3 runs 15 residues. Germline CDR1 and CDR2: MNHNY and SVGAGI (reference sequence). CDR3 sequence: CASSYGTVSNYGYTF. For the CDR3, the DNA is TGTGCCAGCAGTTATGGGACGGTCAGCAACTATGGCTACACCTTC.

This clonotype was seen ten or more times. V and J are TRBV7-2 and TRBJ2-7; D uncertain. The CDR3 extends over 14 amino acids. CDR1 and CDR2 from the germline V gene are SGHTA and FQGNSA. V was shortened by 3 bases and J by 2 bases, with 11 bases between the two germline ends. The CDR3 sequence: CASSFFPQTYEQYF. DNA for the CDR3: TGTGCCAGCAGCTTCTTCCCCCAAACCTACGAGCAGTACTTC.

To note about this clonotype: A much bigger clone sits one base away, suggesting this may be a read error. This sequence joins TRBV27 and TRBJ2-7, with 10 bases aligning to TRBD2. Germline V gene lookup returns CDR1 MNHEY and CDR2 SMNVEV (reference sequence). J gave up 6 bases and V 4 bases, and 9 bases lay outside the gene matches. This CDR3 contains 15 residues. The CDR3 DNA follows: TGTGCCAGCAGTTCACCTAGCGGGAGTAGGGGCGAGCAGTACTTC. Amino acids: CASSSPSGSRGEQYF.

This clonotype was found a few times. The J gene is TRBJ1-3, the V gene TRBV15, with D possibly TRBD1 on 5 matching bases. The CDR3 extends over 15 amino acids. Germline V gene lookup returns CDR1 LNHNV and CDR2 YYDKDF (reference sequence). V lost 1 base and J lost 3, with 10 bases in between. This chain's CDR3 is CATSRGRGSGNTIYF. The CDR3 coding sequence is TGTGCCACCAGCAGAGGTCGGGGGAGTGGAAACACCATATATTTT. The full variable domain, completed using reference TRBV15 and TRBJ1-3, is DAMVIQNPRYQVTQFGKPVTLSCSQTLNHNVMYWYQQKSSQAPKLLFHYYDKDFNNEADTPDNFQSRRPNTSFCFLDIRSPGLGDTAMYLCATSRGRGSGNTIYFGEGSWLTVV.

The chain joins TRBV20-1 to TRBJ1-1; D might be TRBD1 (6 bases). In germline, CDR1 is DFQATT, CDR2 SNEGSKA (reference sequence). This CDR3 region has 12 residues. The chain's CDR3 is CSGRQAGAEAFF. For the CDR3, the DNA is TGCAGCGGACGACAGGCTGGCGCTGAAGCTTTCTTT.

This clonotype turned up a few times. The chain carries TRBV15 and TRBJ2-2; the D gene is possibly TRBD2 (5 bases). The CDR3 covers 15 residues. V was clipped by 1 base and J by 3 bases, with 9 bases between them. The germline V gene encodes CDR1 LNHNV and CDR2 YYDKDF (reference sequence). The CDR3 DNA is TGTGCCACCAGCAGAGTGGGAGCAGACACCGGGGAGCTGTTTTTT. Encoded protein: CATSRVGADTGELFF.

The chain has TRBV10-3 and TRBJ2-6, with a possible D match to TRBD2 (5 bases). V was shortened by 11 bases and J by 0 bases, with 14 bases between the two germline ends. Germline V lookup: CDR1 ENHRY, CDR2 SYGVKD. CDR3 size: 15 residues. The CDR3: CAALEVSSGANVLTF. The CDR3 DNA sequence: TGTGCCGCCCTGGAGGTTAGCTCTGGGGCCAACGTCCTGACTTTC.

This clonotype was counted between two and nine times. This chain connects TRBV7-6 to TRBJ2-7; 11 bases agree with TRBD2. The V gene end was trimmed by 5 bases and the J gene end by 7 bases; junction bases not matched to a gene: 7. Per germline, CDR1 SGHVS and CDR2 FNYEAQ. The CDR3 runs 14 residues. The CDR3 nucleotides read TGTGCCAGCAGCGGGGGGACTAGCGGCCGGGAGCAGTACTTC. It codes for CASSGGTSGREQYF.

This clonotype occurred many times. The gene calls are TRBV24-1 and TRBJ2-1, with no clear D. CDR3 length: 15 residues. V was pared by 0 bases and J by 8 bases, with 13 bases between. Germline-derived CDR1 and CDR2 are KGHDR and SFDVKD. DNA of the CDR3: TGTGCCACCAGTGATTTGGGTGGGGAATGGCATGAGCAGTTCTTC. It codes for CATSDLGGEWHEQFF.

The chain employs TRBV7-6 and TRBJ2-1, with unresolved D. This CDR3 comprises 12 residues. Per the germline V gene, CDR1 is SGHVS and CDR2 is FNYEAQ. The V gene lost 5 bases and the J gene lost 8 bases, with 10 bases spanning the gap. The DNA of the CDR3 is TGTGCCAGCAGCCCCCCGGTGGATGAGCAGTTCTTC. This gives the protein CASSPPVDEQFF.

This chain connects TRBV18 to TRBJ2-1; 8 bases map to TRBD2. V trimming: 3 bases; J trimming: 8 bases; junction bases outside the gene matches: 3. The CDR3 sequence is 13 residues long. Germline assignment: CDR1 KGHSH and CDR2 LQKENI. The CDR3 nucleotides are TGTGCCAGCTCACCCGGACTAGCCGATGAGCAGTTCTTC. It encodes CASSPGLADEQFF.

In this sample, this clonotype turned up many times. The chain combines TRBV20-1 with TRBJ1-1; 10 positions match TRBD1. The V gene's germline CDR1 is DFQATT and CDR2 SNEGSKA (reference sequence). CDR3 length: 16 amino acids. The ends lost 1 base at V and 3 bases at J; junction bases unmatched: 8. The CDR3 sequence: CSARATGGELYTEAFF. The DNA of the CDR3 is TGCAGTGCTAGAGCGACAGGGGGCGAGTTGTACACTGAAGCTTTCTTT.

The chain joins TRBV7-2 to TRBJ2-7; D ambiguous. V lost 3 bases and J 2 bases, leaving 8 bases between the germline ends. Per germline, CDR1 SGHTA and CDR2 FQGNSA. The CDR3 is made up of 13 amino acids. The CDR3 loop reads CASSFGVAYEQYF. Here the CDR3 DNA reads TGTGCCAGCAGCTTTGGGGTCGCCTACGAGCAGTACTTC.

In its sample, this clonotype was seen many times. V gene TRBV4-3 combines with J gene TRBJ1-2; 11 bases align to TRBD1. The CDR3 sequence is 15 residues long. Losses at the gene ends were 4 bases for V and 6 bases for J; bases not matched to a gene: 7. Germline-derived CDR1 and CDR2 are LGHNA and YSLEER. The CDR3 DNA sequence: TGCGCCAGCAGCCTACGGACAGGGGGCATGAATGGCTACACCTTC. It is translated as CASSLRTGGMNGYTF.

There are a few counts of this clonotype. The rearrangement uses TRBV19 and TRBJ1-5; no firm D call. V was shortened by 3 bases and J by 1 base, with 7 bases between the two germline ends. This CDR3 is built from 14 residues. Germline-derived CDR1 and CDR2 are LNHDA and SQIVND (reference sequence). The CDR3 DNA reads as TGTGCCAGTAGTATGAGGGTGAGCAATCAGCCCCAGCATTTT. It codes for CASSMRVSNQPQHF.

This clonotype has at least ten counts. J is TRBJ2-5 and V is TRBV7-8, with TRBD2 matching over 8 bases. V shed 5 bases, J shed 6 bases, and the junction held 11 bases outside the gene matches. The CDR3 totals 15 residues. From germline, CDR1 is SGHVS and CDR2 FQNEAQ. Here the CDR3 reads CASSPPSSGMKTQYF. The CDR3 DNA reads TGTGCCAGCAGCCCTCCGAGTAGCGGGATGAAGACCCAGTACTTC.

This clonotype was recorded a few times. No conserved phenylalanine or tryptophan ends this CDR3, so it is likely a read error. The genes are TRBV6-5 and TRBJ1-6; no clear D. Germline CDR1 MNHEY, CDR2 SVGAGI. Trimming took off 7 bases at V and 6 bases at J, with 10 bases between the two ends. The CDR3 has 13 amino acids. CDR3 nucleotide sequence: TGTGCCAGCACTTCAGCGACTAATTCACCCCTCCACTCT. Protein: CASTSATNSPLHS.

The table lists this clonotype with a few counts. V and J are TRBV7-3 and TRBJ1-2; TRBD1 matches at 7 bases. Looked up from germline, CDR1 is SGHTA and CDR2 is FQGTGA. The CDR3 is 12 residues long. The trim removed 2 bases at V and 9 bases at J, leaving 3 bases unmatched. CDR3 protein: CASSLVQGSYTF. DNA of the CDR3: TGTGCCAGCAGCTTAGTACAGGGGAGCTACACCTTC. Full variable domain (outside the CDR3, taken from reference TRBV7-3 and TRBJ1-2): GAGVSQTPSNKVTEKGKYVELRCDPISGHTALYWYRQSLGQGPEFLIYFQGTGAADDSGLPNDRFFAVRPEGSVSTLKIQRTERGDSAVYLCASSLVQGSYTFGSGTRLTVV.

This clonotype was found a few times. This chain joins TRBV27 and TRBJ2-7; TRBD2 matches at 9 bases. The CDR3 consists of 18 residues. The ends lost 7 bases at V and 4 bases at J; junction bases unmatched: 20. In germline, CDR1 is MNHEY, CDR2 SMNVEV (reference sequence). The CDR3 loop reads CASTPGRLAGSGAYEQYF. The CDR3 DNA reads as TGTGCCAGCACTCCGGGAAGGCTAGCGGGAAGTGGGGCATACGAGCAGTACTTC.

As DNA, the CDR3 is TGCAGTGCTAAGCGGGACGGGGGCGATGAGCAGTTCTTC. As protein: CSAKRDGGDEQFF. This rearrangement joins TRBV20-1 to TRBJ2-1, with a weak D call TRBD2 (7 bases). CDR1 is DFQATT and CDR2 is SNEGSKA in the germline V gene (reference sequence). Trimming cost V 4 bases and J 8 bases, with 15 bases left between them. CDR3 length: 13 amino acids.

This clonotype showed up just a few times. The rearrangement links TRBV2 to TRBJ1-3; 7 bases match TRBD1. V lost 7 bases and J lost 2; bases outside the gene matches: 5. The germline gives CDR1 SNHLY, CDR2 FYNNEI. The CDR3 length is 14 residues. CDR3 sequence reads: CASKTDRAGNTIYF. CDR3 coding DNA: TGTGCCAGCAAGACCGACAGGGCTGGAAACACCATATATTTT.